These T cell receptor beta chains were read from a single sample in a study of post-analysis software for immune sequencing data. TCRdb re-analysed the PCR reads in MiXCR, keeping a single row per CDR3 protein. The sample comprises roughly 870,000 distinct CDR3 sequences, roughly 50% of which are singletons, and roughly 4.4% rests with the top ten. The specimen was blood. Receptors originate from a girl between 5 and 17 years old with multiple sclerosis. CDR3s include the opening cysteine and the closing phenylalanine or tryptophan. The D gene is left open where the match is weak. Rows may omit the clone size; those that give it use once, few, many or a size class.

D	size	V	length	J	DNA	CDR3
TRBD2	NA	TRBV5-1	18	TRBJ2-1	TGCGCCAGCAGCTTGGAGGCTAGCGGGAGATCATCCTACAATGAGCAGTTCTTC	CASSLEASGRSSYNEQFF
NA	NA	TRBV5-1	14	TRBJ2-1	TGCGCCAGCAGCTTGGAGGCAGGGCAGGTAGTGAAGTTCTTC	CASSLEAGQVVKFF
NA	NA	TRBV7-2	11	TRBJ1-2	TGTGCCAGCAGTACTTGGAGGGGCTACACCTTC	CASSTWRGYTF
TRBD2	few	TRBV20-1	15	TRBJ2-1	TGCAGTGCTAGACTCGGACTAGCGGCCTACAATGAGCAGTTCTTC	CSARLGLAAYNEQFF
NA	few	TRBV12-3/TRBV12-4	13	TRBJ2-3	TGTGCCAGCAGTTTAGCGCGGGTGATAATGCAGTATTTT	CASSLARVIMQYF
NA	NA	TRBV5-1	13	TRBJ1-5	TGCGCCAGCAGCTCGGGGGCCAATCAGCCCCAGCATTTT	CASSSGANQPQHF
TRBD1	few	TRBV6-4	17	TRBJ2-6	TGTGCCAGCAGTGTTGGGACAGGGGGCTCTGGGGCCAACGTCCTGACTTTC	CASSVGTGGSGANVLTF
NA	NA	TRBV29-1	12	TRBJ2-1	TGCAGCGTTGAATTGGGGGGCCATGAGCAGTTCTTC	CSVELGGHEQFF
NA	NA	TRBV29-1	12	TRBJ2-5	TGCAGCGTTGAATACAGCCAAGAGACCCAGTACTTC	CSVEYSQETQYF
NA	NA	TRBV5-1	20	TRBJ2-7	TGCGCCAGCAGTGGGCCCGGGCCGGGGCGTATTTCCGAATATTCCTACGAGCAGTACTTC	CASSGPGPGRISEYSYEQYF
NA	NA	TRBV7-3	18	TRBJ2-6	TGTGCCAGCAGCTTAGTCGGGACCGCCAACTCTGGGGCCAACGTCCTGACTTTC	CASSLVGTANSGANVLTF
NA	few	TRBV29-1	14	TRBJ2-5	TGCAGCGTCGACCTGGACAGCAGGAAAGAGACCCAGTACTTC	CSVDLDSRKETQYF
NA	NA	TRBV10-3	14	TRBJ1-1	TGTGCCATCAGTGCGAGGGAAGGGGGCACTGAAGCTTTCTTT	CAISAREGGTEAFF
TRBD1	NA	TRBV5-6	18	TRBJ2-3	TGTGCCAGCAGCTCCCTTCAGGACAGGCGAATCCTCACAGATACGCAGTATTTT	CASSSLQDRRILTDTQYF
NA	few	TRBV4-2	17	TRBJ2-7	TGTGCCAGCAGCCAAGATTCCCTTCGAGACGCGTCCCGCGAGCAGTACTTC	CASSQDSLRDASREQYF
NA	few	TRBV7-3	15	TRBJ2-3	TGTGCCAGCAGCTTAATGGAGGGGACCACAGATACGCAGTATTTT	CASSLMEGTTDTQYF
NA	NA	TRBV20-1	16	TRBJ2-3	TGCAGTGCTAGAGAGAAAGGGCGTGGTAGGACAGATACGCAGTATTTT	CSAREKGRGRTDTQYF
TRBD1	few	TRBV7-3	15	TRBJ1-2	TGTGCCAGCAGCCCAACGACAGGGTCCCACTATGGCTACACCTTC	CASSPTTGSHYGYTF
TRBD2	NA	TRBV4-1	16	TRBJ2-7	TGCGCCAGCAGCCAAGGACTAGCGGGAAACGGGTACGAGCAGTACTTC	CASSQGLAGNGYEQYF
NA	few	TRBV29-1	14	TRBJ2-7	TGCAGCGTCGCCGGGACACAAGGGGACTACGAGCAGTACTTC	CSVAGTQGDYEQYF
NA	few	TRBV4-2	15	TRBJ2-7	TGTGCCAGCAGCCAAGATCGAGGGGGTTCCTACGAGCAGTACTTC	CASSQDRGGSYEQYF
NA	NA	TRBV6-5	14	TRBJ2-7	TGTGCCAGCAGTTACAGCACGGGCGGTGACGAGCAGTACTTC	CASSYSTGGDEQYF
NA	NA	TRBV18	15	TRBJ2-7	TGTGCCAGCTCACCACTTCCATCGAGTGAAAACGAGCAGTACTTC	CASSPLPSSENEQYF
TRBD2	NA	TRBV12-3/TRBV12-4	15	TRBJ2-7	TGTGCCAGCGTGCTGGGGTGGCGGGAGAATCACGAGCAGTACTTC	CASVLGWRENHEQYF
NA	NA	TRBV9	18	TRBJ2-3	TGTGCCAGCAGCGTAGCTCCCCGTCTCGACAGAATGGTAGATACGCAGTATTTT	CASSVAPRLDRMVDTQYF
TRBD1	NA	TRBV6-1	19	TRBJ2-1	TGTGCCAGCACAGAGAAGCGAGGGACAGGGGGTTTCTCCTACAATGAGCAGTTCTTC	CASTEKRGTGGFSYNEQFF
NA	NA	TRBV7-3	13	TRBJ1-1	TGTGCCAGCAGCCTCCTGGGAGAGACTGAAGCTTTCTTT	CASSLLGETEAFF
TRBD2	NA	TRBV10-3	19	TRBJ2-3	TGTGCCATCCGTGCCGGGCTAGCGGGGGGGATTGCTAGCACAGATACGCAGTATTTT	CAIRAGLAGGIASTDTQYF
NA	few	TRBV6-1	13	TRBJ1-5	TGTGCCAGTGCGACTACAAGCAATCAGCCCCAGCATTTT	CASATTSNQPQHF
TRBD1	NA	TRBV20-1	15	TRBJ2-4	TGCAGTGCTAGGATTGAGACAGGGTCCAAAAACATTCAGTACTTC	CSARIETGSKNIQYF
NA	NA	TRBV12-3/TRBV12-4	15	TRBJ1-5	TGTGCCAGCAGTTTCGGTGGGTCCAGCAATCAGCCCCAGCATTTT	CASSFGGSSNQPQHF
NA	NA	TRBV5-1	15	TRBJ2-1	TGCGCCAGCAGCCCCCCGCTAGGTTCCTACAATGAGCAGTTCTTC	CASSPPLGSYNEQFF
TRBD2	few	TRBV20-1	14	TRBJ2-7	TGCAGTGCTCCCGGGAGGACAAGCTCCTACGAGCAGTACTTC	CSAPGRTSSYEQYF